Detailed here is one T cell receptor (beta chain). No antigen is known for it. This sample was taken from a study of shared clonotypes between healthy human individuals. Across the whole study: Donors had three CD4 naive, three CD4 memory, two CD8 naive and one CD8 memory plate apiece.

This CDR3 is built from 15 residues. Germline lookup yields CDR1 SGHNT and CDR2 YYREEE (reference sequence). Deletions cut 0 bases from V and 8 bases from J, with 17 bases between. Libraries were prepared by immunoSEQ multiplex PCR; TCRdb keeps only in-frame clonotypes and omits some of them. The sample shows roughly 2 million clones, approximately 94% of them seen only once. The study's findings and limits: The sole specimen, blood, was sampled, and tissue repertoires likely differ. Non-shared clonotypes were found to have lower generation probabilities than the clonotypes that were shared by all four of the sorted-subset donors.

This chain joins TRBV5-4 and TRBJ1-2; D call uncertain. The clonotype was recovered from a man aged 18 to 29 in good health. What was sequenced was naive CD4+ T cells sorted from blood. Noted subset: CD45RA+ positively selected. CDR3 DNA: TGTGCCAGCAGCTTGGACTACGCAGCCGACCTGGGCTACACCTTC. It translates to CASSLDYAADLGYTF. The full variable domain, completed using reference TRBV5-4 and TRBJ1-2, is ETGVTQSPTHLIKTRGQQVTLRCSSQSGHNTVSWYQQALGQGPQFIFQYYREEENGRGNFPPRFSGLQFPNYSSELNVNALELDDSALYLCASSLDYAADLGYTFGSGTRLTVV.